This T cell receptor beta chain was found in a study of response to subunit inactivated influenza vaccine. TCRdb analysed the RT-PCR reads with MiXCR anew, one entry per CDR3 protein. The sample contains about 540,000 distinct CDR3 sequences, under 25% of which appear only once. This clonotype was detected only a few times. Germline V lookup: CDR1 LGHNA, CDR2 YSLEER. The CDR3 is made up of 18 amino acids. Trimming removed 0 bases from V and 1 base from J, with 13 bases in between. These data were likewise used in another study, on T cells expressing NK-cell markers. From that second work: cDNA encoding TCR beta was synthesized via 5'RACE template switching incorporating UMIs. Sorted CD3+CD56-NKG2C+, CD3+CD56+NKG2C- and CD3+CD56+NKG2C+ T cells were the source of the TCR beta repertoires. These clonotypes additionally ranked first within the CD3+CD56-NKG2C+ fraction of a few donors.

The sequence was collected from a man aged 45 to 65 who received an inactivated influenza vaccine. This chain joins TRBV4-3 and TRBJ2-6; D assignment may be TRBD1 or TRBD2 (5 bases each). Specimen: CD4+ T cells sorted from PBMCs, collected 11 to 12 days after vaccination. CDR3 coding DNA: TGCGCCAGCAGCCAAGATATGAGGGGTTGGTCTGGGGCCAACGTCCTGACTTTC. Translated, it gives CASSQDMRGWSGANVLTF.